These T cell receptor beta chains were read from a single sample in a study of blood T cells in healthy people across ages. MiXCR, applied by TCRdb to the 5' RACE reads, yields one record per CDR3 protein. Among 1.5 million to 2 million distinct CDR3 sequences listed, about 28% were seen once. Sequencing was done on a sample of blood. The receptor set was obtained from a woman aged 25 to 39 in good health. CDR3s leave out the opening cysteine and the closing phenylalanine or tryptophan. The order of the fields is clone size, V gene, CDR3 protein. Clone size appears in some rows only: once, few, many, or a class for an expanded clone.

NA	TRBV11-2	ASSLGFGQF
NA	TRBV29-1	SVVGRDSLYGDGYT
few	TRBV7-2	ASRLGWGGIDGYT
few	TRBV12-3/TRBV12-4	ASRNWDQPQH
NA	TRBV10-1	ASSAGYNEQY
NA	TRBV5-1	ASSETTGDRNSPLH
NA	TRBV7-2	ASSWTSGTSPYEQY
few	TRBV20-1	SAKNSGNTIY
NA	TRBV2	AIPRTGGPGELF
NA	TRBV5-1	ASSLARWQSATNEKLF
NA	TRBV9	ASSVLTAGPDTQY
many	TRBV5-1	ASSPRDSIYGYT
NA	TRBV12-3/TRBV12-4	ASSLSRTANEQY
many	TRBV5-1	ASTTGGDGTDTQY
NA	TRBV2	ASQTGLGQPQH
many	TRBV7-2	ASSRGLANHEQF
many	TRBV10-3	AISDSDIIKQF
NA	TRBV20-1	SAIGGGTKQPQH
NA	TRBV27	ASSAPGRGGSYEQY
few	TRBV5-6	ASSLYLAETDTQY
NA	TRBV7-6	ASRGRLTGELF
NA	TRBV12-3/TRBV12-4	ASSPGTVLYEQY
few	TRBV27	ASRTRGLGEQY
many	TRBV6-2/TRBV6-3	ASRRDGNYEQY